The source of this TCR beta chain is a study of cytomegalovirus exposure and HLA in healthy donors. General observations from the study: The authors confirmed in vitro that three CMV-associated chains were specific for CMV antigens. As immune exposure information, only CMV serostatus was available.

PCR used 60 Vbeta primers and 13 Jbeta primers. Clones were read by immunoSEQ multiplex PCR, and TCRdb kept only the in-frame ones, dropping some. The sample includes about 140,000 clones, roughly 82% seen only once; the top ten take roughly 3.2%. Comment on this clone: Antigen unknown.

The clonotype was recovered from a young man in good health and CMV-seropositive. The material sequenced was PBMCs.

In nucleotides, the CDR3 is TGTGCCAGCAGTATTCTTAGCGGGAGTTACAATGAGCAGTTCTTC. This encodes CASSILSGSYNEQFF. J is TRBJ2-1 and V is TRBV27; 9 bases align to TRBD2. The trim removed 5 bases at V and 4 bases at J, leaving 6 bases unmatched. Germline V lookup: CDR1 MNHEY, CDR2 SMNVEV (reference sequence). CDR3 length equals 15 residues.